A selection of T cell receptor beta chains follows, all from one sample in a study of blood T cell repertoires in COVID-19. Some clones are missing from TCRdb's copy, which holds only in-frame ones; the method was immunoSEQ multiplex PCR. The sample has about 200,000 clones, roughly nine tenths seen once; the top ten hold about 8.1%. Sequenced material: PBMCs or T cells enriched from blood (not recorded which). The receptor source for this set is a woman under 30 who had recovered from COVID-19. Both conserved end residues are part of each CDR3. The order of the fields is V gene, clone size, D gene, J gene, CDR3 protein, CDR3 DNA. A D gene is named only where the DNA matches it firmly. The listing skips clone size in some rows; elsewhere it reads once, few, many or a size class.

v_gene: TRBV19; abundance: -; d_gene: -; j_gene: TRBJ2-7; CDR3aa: CASSHYRAEQYF; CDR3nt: TGTGCCAGTAGCCATTACAGGGCCGAGCAGTACTTC
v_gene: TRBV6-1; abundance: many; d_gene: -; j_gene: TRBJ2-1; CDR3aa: CASSEAPTSYNEQFF; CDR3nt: TGTGCCAGCAGTGAAGCGCCTACCTCCTACAATGAGCAGTTCTTC
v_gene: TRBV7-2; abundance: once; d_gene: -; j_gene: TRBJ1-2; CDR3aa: CASSFTGNYGYTF; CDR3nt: TGTGCCAGCAGCTTCACAGGGAACTATGGCTACACCTTC
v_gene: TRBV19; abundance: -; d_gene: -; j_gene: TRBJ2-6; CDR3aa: CASSIPSSSGANVLTF; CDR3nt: TGTGCCAGTAGTATACCTTCTAGCTCTGGGGCCAACGTCCTGACTTTC
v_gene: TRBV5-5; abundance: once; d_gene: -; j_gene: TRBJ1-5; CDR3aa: CASSLVGGPNQPQHF; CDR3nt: TGTGCCAGCAGCTTGGTTGGCGGTCCCAATCAGCCCCAGCATTTT
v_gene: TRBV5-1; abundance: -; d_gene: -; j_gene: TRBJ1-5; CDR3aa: CASSPDSPNQPQHF; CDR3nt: TGCGCCAGCAGCCCGGACAGCCCTAATCAGCCCCAGCATTTT
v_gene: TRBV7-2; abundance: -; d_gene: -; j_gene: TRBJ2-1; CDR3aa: CASSPGSPNEQFF; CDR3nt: TGTGCCAGCAGCCCCGGGAGCCCCAATGAGCAGTTCTTC
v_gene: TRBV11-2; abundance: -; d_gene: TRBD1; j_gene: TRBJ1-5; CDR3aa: CASSPGTGGQPQHF; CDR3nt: TGTGCCAGCAGCCCCGGGACAGGGGGCCAGCCCCAGCATTTT
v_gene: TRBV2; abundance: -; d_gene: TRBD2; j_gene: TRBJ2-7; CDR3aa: CASSEERGGGTFEQYF; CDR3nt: TGTGCCAGCAGTGAAGAACGCGGCGGGGGGACCTTCGAGCAGTACTTC
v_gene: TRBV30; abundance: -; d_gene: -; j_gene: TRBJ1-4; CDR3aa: CAWSGRGYREKLFF; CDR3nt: TGTGCCTGGAGTGGAAGGGGATATAGAGAAAAACTGTTTTTT
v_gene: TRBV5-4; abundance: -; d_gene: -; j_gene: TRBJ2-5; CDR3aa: CASSSTGETQYF; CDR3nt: TGTGCCAGCAGCTCGACGGGGGAGACCCAGTACTTC
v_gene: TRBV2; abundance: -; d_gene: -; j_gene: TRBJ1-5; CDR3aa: CASSVDQPQHF; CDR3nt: TGTGCCAGCAGCGTCGATCAGCCCCAGCATTTT
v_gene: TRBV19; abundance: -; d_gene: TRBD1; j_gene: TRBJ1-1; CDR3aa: CASSIPRTGQNTEAFF; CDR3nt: TGTGCCAGTAGTATCCCGAGGACAGGGCAAAACACTGAAGCTTTCTTT
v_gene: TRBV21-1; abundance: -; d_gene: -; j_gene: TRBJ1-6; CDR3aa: CASSNPGQGSYNSPLHF; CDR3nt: TGTGCCAGCAGCAATCCCGGACAGGGCTCCTATAATTCACCCCTCCACTTT
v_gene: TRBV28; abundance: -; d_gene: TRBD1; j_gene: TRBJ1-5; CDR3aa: CASSQLKTGGNQPQHF; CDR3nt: TGTGCCAGCAGTCAACTAAAGACAGGGGGCAATCAGCCCCAGCATTTT
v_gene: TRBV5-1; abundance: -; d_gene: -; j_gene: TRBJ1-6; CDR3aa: CASKTGTRESPLHF; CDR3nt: TGCGCCAGCAAAACCGGGACCCGGGAGTCACCCCTCCACTTT
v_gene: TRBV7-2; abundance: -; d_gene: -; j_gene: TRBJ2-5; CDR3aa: CASSLLGAETQYF; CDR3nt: TGTGCCAGCAGCTTACTGGGGGCGGAGACCCAGTACTTC
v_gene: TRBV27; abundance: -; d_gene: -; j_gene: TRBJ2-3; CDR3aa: CASSPLGGTDTQYF; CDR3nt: TGTGCCAGCAGCCCACTAGGCGGCACAGATACGCAGTATTTT
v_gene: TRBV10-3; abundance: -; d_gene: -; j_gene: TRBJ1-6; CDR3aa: CAISELGQTNSPLHF; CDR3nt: TGTGCCATCAGTGAACTGGGGCAGACCAATTCACCCCTCCACTTT
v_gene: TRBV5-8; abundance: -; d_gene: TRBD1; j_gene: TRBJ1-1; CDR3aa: CASSPILGTGGNTEAFF; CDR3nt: TGTGCCAGCAGCCCGATTTTGGGGACAGGGGGGAACACTGAAGCTTTCTTT
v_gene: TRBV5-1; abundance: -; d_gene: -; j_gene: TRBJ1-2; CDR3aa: CASSGQLQGNYGYTF; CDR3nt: TGCGCCAGCAGCGGACAATTACAGGGAAACTATGGCTACACCTTC
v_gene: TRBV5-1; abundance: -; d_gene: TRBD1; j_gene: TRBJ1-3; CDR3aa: CASSRGKGQGAVNTIYF; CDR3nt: TGCGCCAGCAGCCGTGGTAAAGGACAGGGGGCAGTTAACACCATATATTTT
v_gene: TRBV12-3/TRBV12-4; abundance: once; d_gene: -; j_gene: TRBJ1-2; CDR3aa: CASSLPGAYGYTF; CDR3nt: TGTGCCAGCAGTTTGCCGGGAGCCTATGGCTACACCTTC
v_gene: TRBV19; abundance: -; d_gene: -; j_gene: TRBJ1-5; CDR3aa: CASLGLGFSGVRSNQPQHF; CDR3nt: TGTGCCAGTTTGGGCCTGGGGTTTTCGGGGGTCCGTAGCAATCAGCCCCAGCATTTT
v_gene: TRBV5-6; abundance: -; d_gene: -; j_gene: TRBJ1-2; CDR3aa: CASSLFDRTANYGYTF; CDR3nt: TGTGCCAGCAGCTTGTTTGACAGGACTGCTAACTATGGCTACACCTTC
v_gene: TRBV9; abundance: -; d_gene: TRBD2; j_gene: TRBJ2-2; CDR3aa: CASSVGERGAPELFF; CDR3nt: TGTGCCAGCAGCGTAGGAGAGCGGGGGGCTCCTGAGCTGTTTTTT
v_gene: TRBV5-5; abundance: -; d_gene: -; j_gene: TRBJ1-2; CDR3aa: CASSLEPNYGYTF; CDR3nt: TGTGCCAGCAGCTTGGAGCCTAACTATGGCTACACCTTC
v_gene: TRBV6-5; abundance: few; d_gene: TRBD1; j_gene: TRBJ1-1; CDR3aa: CASRRDSLGNTEAFF; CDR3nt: TGTGCCAGCAGGAGGGACAGCTTGGGGAACACTGAAGCTTTCTTT
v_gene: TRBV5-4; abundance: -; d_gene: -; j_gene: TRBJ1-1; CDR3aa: CASSFRGGGRTEAFF; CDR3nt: TGTGCCAGCAGCTTCCGAGGGGGGGGCCGGACTGAAGCTTTCTTT
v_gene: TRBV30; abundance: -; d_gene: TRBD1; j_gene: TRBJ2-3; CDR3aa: CAWSLKQGNPDTQYF; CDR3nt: TGTGCCTGGAGTCTCAAACAGGGGAATCCAGATACGCAGTATTTT
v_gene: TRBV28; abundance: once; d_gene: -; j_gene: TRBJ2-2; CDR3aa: CASRTGTPTGELFF; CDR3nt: TGTGCCAGCAGAACCGGGACTCCCACCGGGGAGCTGTTTTTT
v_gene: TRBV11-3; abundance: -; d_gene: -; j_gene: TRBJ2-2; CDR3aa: CASSLVGRELFF; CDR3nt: TGTGCCAGCAGCTTAGTTGGGCGGGAGCTGTTTTTT
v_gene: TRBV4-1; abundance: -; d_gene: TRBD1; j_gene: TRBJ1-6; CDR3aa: CASSRGDRAASPLHF; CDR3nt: TGCGCCAGCAGCCGGGGGGACAGGGCGGCTTCACCCCTCCACTTT
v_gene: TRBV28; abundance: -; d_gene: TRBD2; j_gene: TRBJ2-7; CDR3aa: CASSRTGGYEQYF; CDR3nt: TGTGCCAGCAGTAGGACGGGGGGCTACGAGCAGTACTTC
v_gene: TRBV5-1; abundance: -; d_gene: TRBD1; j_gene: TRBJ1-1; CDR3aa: CASSLVAGGFGTEAFF; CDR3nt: TGCGCCAGCAGCTTGGTGGCAGGGGGATTTGGCACTGAAGCTTTCTTT
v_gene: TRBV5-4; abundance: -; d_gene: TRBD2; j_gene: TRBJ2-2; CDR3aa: CASSLRAGGTGELFF; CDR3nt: TGTGCCAGCAGCTTGCGAGCGGGGGGGACCGGGGAGCTGTTTTTT
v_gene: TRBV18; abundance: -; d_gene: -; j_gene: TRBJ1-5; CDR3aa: CASSPRGDQPQHF; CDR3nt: TGTGCCAGCTCACCCCGGGGGGACCAGCCCCAGCATTTT
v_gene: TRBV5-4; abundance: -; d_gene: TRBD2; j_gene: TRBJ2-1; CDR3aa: CASSLLGLAGGLTYNEQFF; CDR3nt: TGTGCCAGCAGCTTGTTGGGACTAGCGGGGGGACTGACCTACAATGAGCAGTTCTTC
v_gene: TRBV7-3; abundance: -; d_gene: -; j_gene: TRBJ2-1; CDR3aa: CASSRTQYNEQFF; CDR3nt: TGTGCCAGCAGCCGGACTCAATACAATGAGCAGTTCTTC
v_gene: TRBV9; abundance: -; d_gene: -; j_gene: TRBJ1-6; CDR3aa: CASSAQGDPYPPLHF; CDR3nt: TGTGCCAGCAGCGCACAGGGTGATCCTTATCCACCCCTCCACTTT
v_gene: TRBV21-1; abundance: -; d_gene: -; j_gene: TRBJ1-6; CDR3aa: CASSRNRDNSPLHF; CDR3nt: TGTGCCAGCAGCAGAAACAGGGATAATTCACCCCTCCACTTT
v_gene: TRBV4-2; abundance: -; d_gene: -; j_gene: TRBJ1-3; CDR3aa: CASSQDDSSGNTIYF; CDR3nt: TGTGCCAGCAGCCAAGATGACTCATCTGGAAACACCATATATTTT
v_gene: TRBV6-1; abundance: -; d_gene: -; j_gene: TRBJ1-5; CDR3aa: CASSDELNQPQHF; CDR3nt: TGTGCCAGCAGTGACGAGTTGAATCAGCCCCAGCATTTT